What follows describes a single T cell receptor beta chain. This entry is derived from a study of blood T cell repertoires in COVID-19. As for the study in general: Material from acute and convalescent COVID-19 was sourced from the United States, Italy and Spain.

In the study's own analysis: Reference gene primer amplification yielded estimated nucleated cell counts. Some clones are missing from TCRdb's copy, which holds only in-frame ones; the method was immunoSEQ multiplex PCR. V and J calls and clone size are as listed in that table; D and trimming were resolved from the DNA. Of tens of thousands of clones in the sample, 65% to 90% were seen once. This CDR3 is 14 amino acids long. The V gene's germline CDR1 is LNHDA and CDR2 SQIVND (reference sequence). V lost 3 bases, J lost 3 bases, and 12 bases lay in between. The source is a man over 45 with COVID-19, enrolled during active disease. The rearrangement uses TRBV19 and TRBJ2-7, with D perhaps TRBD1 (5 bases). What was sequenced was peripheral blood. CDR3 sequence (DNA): TGTGCCAGTAGTATCCAGGCAGGGTACTACGAGCAGTACTTC. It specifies CASSIQAGYYEQYF.